The TCR beta chain described here comes from a study of human T cells and chemical hapten exposure. Overall study context: Donors were sensitized with 2% DPC on the upper inner arm. Study outcomes and limitations: Clustering by CDR3 similarity yielded significantly more large clusters from expanded TCRs than controls.

In the case of this clonotype: The antigen is not known.

Via MiXCR, TCRdb re-called the RACE reads, giving one row per CDR3 protein. The table lists fewer than 95,000 distinct CDR3 sequences, roughly 10% of them singletons. Germline V gives CDR1 MNHEY, CDR2 SVGEGT. V was clipped by 6 bases and J by 12 bases; unmatched bases: 4. The CDR3 spans 11 residues. Time point in this sample: patch test 1, 2 weeks after DPC sensitization. Treatment indicated: therapeutic diphenylcyclopropenone sensitization with weekly scalp DPC. The source is a man aged 35 to 55 with alopecia areata. Some clones in this sample may be carry-over from other donors' samples. This material consisted of whole blood, taken in connection with sensitization to the hapten diphenylcyclopropenone (DPC). The chain recombines TRBV6-2 or TRBV6-3 with TRBJ2-5, with TRBD2 matching over 10 bases. The CDR3 here is CASSSGTSEYF. The CDR3 DNA follows: TGTGCCAGCAGCTCCGGGACTAGCGAGTACTTC.